What follows are 8 T cell receptor beta chains derived from one specimen sequenced in a study of blood T cells in healthy people across ages. A second about 7 to 11 cycle PCR used barcoded and J-beta primers. TCRdb called the 5' RACE reads again in MiXCR, with one record for every CDR3 protein. The sample has about 1.4 million distinct CDR3 sequences, approximately 59% seen once. Sample: blood. These receptors came from a young man in good health.

Only one count was recorded for this clonotype. The V gene is TRBV12-3 or TRBV12-4, the J gene TRBJ2-3, with D possibly matching TRBD2 (5 bases). Trimming pared 5 bases from V and 6 bases from J, leaving 18 bases between. CDR3 length: 15 residues. CDR3 residues: CASSALGWGADTQYF. The CDR3 DNA follows: TGTGCCAGCAGTGCCCTGGGTTGGGGAGCGGATACGCAGTATTTT.

This clonotype was found a few times. The chain employs TRBV20-1 and TRBJ2-3; weak D call: TRBD2 (6 bases). Trimming took 6 bases from V and 5 from J, leaving 21 bases between them. The CDR3 consists of 15 residues. Germline lookup yields CDR1 DFQATT and CDR2 SNEGSKA (reference sequence). The CDR3 sequence is CSAPGSFLAGDTQYF. The CDR3, as DNA: TGCAGTGCCCCCGGGAGCTTCTTAGCAGGAGATACGCAGTATTTT.

This CDR3 is CATPSGRAHEQYF. The CDR3 DNA reads as TGTGCCACACCTAGCGGGAGGGCCCACGAGCAGTACTTC. This chain connects TRBV24-1 to TRBJ2-7; 12 nucleotides match TRBD2. The J segment lost 5 bases and the V segment lost 10 bases, leaving 5 bases of the junction unmatched. Germline V gene sequence: CDR1 KGHDR, CDR2 SFDVKD. CDR3 length equals 13 residues.

This chain joins TRBV24-1 and TRBJ2-1; D may correspond to TRBD1 or TRBD2 (5 bases each). The germline V and J ends were trimmed by 8 bases and 7 bases, with 11 bases remaining between them. This CDR3 region has 12 residues. The V gene's germline CDR1 is KGHDR and CDR2 SFDVKD. DNA of the CDR3: TGTGCCACCAAGGATTGGGGGAATGAGCAGTTCTTC. Protein product: CATKDWGNEQFF.

The genes are TRBV6-2 or TRBV6-3 and TRBJ1-5; D ambiguous. With 2 bases removed from V and 0 bases from J, the gap between germline ends came to 8 bases. Germline V gives CDR1 MNHEY, CDR2 SVGEGT. This CDR3 is built from 15 residues. The CDR3 sequence: CASSYNLGSNQPQHF. The CDR3 coding sequence is TGTGCCAGCAGTTACAATTTGGGTAGCAATCAGCCCCAGCATTTT.

This clonotype came up a few times. The gene calls are TRBV6-5 and TRBJ1-4, with no clear D. The CDR3 loop spans 16 amino acids. The V end lost 5 bases, the J end lost 8 bases, and 21 bases lay between the germline ends. Germline CDR1 and CDR2: MNHEY and SVGAGI. CDR3 bases: TGTGCCAGCAGTCCACATCGGTCAGGATCCATGGAAAAACTGTTTTTT. Translating it yields CASSPHRSGSMEKLFF.

There are a few counts of this clonotype. The genes are TRBV4-1 and TRBJ2-5, with D possibly being TRBD2 (5 bases). Trimming left V 0 bases short and J 2 bases short, with 10 bases between. This CDR3 is built from 15 residues. The germline V gene has CDR1 MGHRA and CDR2 YSYEKL. The CDR3 DNA reads TGCGCCAGCAGCCAAGATTTGGACTCGCAAGAGACCCAGTACTTC. Translating it yields CASSQDLDSQETQYF.

The chain is built from TRBV7-9 and TRBJ2-5; unclear D gene. Judging by the DNA end, TRBJ2-7 fits better; the J call may be wrong. This CDR3 has 16 residues. Germline loops: CDR1 SEHNR, CDR2 FQNEAQ (reference sequence). The CDR3 region has the DNA TGTGCCAGCAGCTTATTCTCTGGGCTAAAAGTCTACGAGCAGTACTTC. Residues: CASSLFSGLKVYEQYF.